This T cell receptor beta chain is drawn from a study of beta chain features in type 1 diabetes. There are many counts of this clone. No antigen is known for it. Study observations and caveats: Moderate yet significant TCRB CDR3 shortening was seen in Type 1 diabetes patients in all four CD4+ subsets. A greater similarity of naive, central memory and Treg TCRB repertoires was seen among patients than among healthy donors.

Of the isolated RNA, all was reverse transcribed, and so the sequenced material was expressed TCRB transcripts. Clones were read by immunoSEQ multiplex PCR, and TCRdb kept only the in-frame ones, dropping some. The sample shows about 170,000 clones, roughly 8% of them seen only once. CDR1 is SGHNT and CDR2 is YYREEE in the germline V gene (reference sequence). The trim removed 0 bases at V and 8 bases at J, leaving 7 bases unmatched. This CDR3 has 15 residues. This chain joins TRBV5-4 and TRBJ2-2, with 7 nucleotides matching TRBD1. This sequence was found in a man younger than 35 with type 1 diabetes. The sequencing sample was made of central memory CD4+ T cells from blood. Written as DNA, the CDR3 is TGTGCCAGCAGCTTGGCAGGGACAGCCAGAGGGGAGCTGTTTTTT. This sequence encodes CASSLAGTARGELFF.